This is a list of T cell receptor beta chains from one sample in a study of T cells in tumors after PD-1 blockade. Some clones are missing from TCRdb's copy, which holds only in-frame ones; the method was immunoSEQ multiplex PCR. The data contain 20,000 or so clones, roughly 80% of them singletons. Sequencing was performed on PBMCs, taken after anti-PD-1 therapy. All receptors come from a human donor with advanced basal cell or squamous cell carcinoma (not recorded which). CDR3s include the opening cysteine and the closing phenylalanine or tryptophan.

CASSEDSFSQYF TRBV6-1
CASGLRTGGITDTQYF TRBV12-5
CASSPPGQGVTTEAFF TRBV7-9
CVRSLGSRVFSIETQYF TRBV7-5
CASSIPAGERTQYF TRBV19
CASKGANGDIQYF TRBV5-4
CASSSRQSNTGELFF TRBV5-4
CASSKIYGLAGGPQETQYF TRBV19
CASSIGFRTGTHEQYF TRBV19
CASSVELIPYEQYF TRBV9
CASSQVLAGGYLPDTQYF TRBV3-1/TRBV3-2
CASSRLAGGPRINEQFF TRBV14
CATSRENVGNTIYF TRBV15
CASSFLAGTSGSYNEQFF TRBV9
CASRQGNEKLFF TRBV28
CASSYSDRATYEQYF TRBV6-5
CASRDSGTDTQYF TRBV5-1
CASSPRTAIQPYEQYF TRBV7-2
CASSHPGQGIYNSPLHF TRBV4-1